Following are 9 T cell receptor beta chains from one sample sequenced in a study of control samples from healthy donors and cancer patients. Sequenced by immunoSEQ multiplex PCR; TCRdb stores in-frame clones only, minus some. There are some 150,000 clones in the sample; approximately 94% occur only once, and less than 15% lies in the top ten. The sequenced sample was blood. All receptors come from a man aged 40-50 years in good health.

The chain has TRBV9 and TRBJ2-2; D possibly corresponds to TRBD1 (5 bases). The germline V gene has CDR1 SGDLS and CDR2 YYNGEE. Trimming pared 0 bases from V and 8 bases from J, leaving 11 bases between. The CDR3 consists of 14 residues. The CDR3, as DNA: TGTGCCAGCAGCGTAGGAGACAGCCGGGGGGAGCTGTTTTTT. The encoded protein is CASSVGDSRGELFF.

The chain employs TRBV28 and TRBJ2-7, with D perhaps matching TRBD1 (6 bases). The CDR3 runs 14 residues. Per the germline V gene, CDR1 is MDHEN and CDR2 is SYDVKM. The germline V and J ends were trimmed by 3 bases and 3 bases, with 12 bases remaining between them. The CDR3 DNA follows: TGTGCCAGCAGTTTTTTCGACAGGAACTACGAGCAGTACTTC. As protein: CASSFFDRNYEQYF.

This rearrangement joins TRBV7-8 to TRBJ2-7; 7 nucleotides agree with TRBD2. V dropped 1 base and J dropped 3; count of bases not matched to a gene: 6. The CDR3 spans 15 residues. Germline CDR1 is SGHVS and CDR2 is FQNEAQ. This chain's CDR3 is CASSLGTTGGYEQYF. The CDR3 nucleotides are TGTGCCAGCAGCTTAGGCACGACGGGGGGCTACGAGCAGTACTTC.

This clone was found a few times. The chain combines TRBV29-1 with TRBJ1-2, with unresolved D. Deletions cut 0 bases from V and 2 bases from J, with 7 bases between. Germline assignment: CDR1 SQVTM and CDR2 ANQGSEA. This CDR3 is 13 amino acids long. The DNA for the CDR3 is TGCAGCGTTGAAGAATCGGTGAACTATGGCTACACCTTC. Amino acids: CSVEESVNYGYTF.

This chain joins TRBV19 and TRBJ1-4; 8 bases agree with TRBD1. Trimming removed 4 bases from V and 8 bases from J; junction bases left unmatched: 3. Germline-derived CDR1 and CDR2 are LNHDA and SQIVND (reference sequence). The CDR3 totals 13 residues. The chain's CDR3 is CASSSRGPEKLFF. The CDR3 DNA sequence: TGTGCCAGTAGTAGCAGGGGGCCGGAAAAACTGTTTTTT.

This CDR3 is CASSGRGAADTQYF. CDR3 in DNA: TGTGCCAGCAGCGGGAGGGGGGCGGCAGATACGCAGTATTTT. V and J are TRBV9 and TRBJ2-3, with D perhaps matching TRBD1 or TRBD2 (6 bases each). V lost 3 bases and J lost 4, with 12 bases in between. Germline values: CDR1 SGDLS, CDR2 YYNGEE. The CDR3 has 14 residues.

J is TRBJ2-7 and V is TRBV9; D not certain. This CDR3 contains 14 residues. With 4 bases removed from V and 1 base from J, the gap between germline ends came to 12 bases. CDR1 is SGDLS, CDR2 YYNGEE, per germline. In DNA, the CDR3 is TGTGCCAGCAGCCCCCGGACGGATTCCTACGAGCAGTACTTC. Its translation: CASSPRTDSYEQYF.

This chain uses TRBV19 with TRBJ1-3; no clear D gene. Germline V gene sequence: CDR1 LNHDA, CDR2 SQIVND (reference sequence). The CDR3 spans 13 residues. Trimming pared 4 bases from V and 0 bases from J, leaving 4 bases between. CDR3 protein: CASSTYSGNTIYF. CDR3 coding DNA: TGTGCCAGTAGTACCTACTCTGGAAACACCATATATTTT.

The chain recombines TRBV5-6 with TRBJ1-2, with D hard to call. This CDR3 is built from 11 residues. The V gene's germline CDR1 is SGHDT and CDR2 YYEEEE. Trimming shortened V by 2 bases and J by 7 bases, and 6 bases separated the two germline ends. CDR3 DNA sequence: TGTGCCAGCAGCTTCCCGGGTGGCTACACCTTC. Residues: CASSFPGGYTF.